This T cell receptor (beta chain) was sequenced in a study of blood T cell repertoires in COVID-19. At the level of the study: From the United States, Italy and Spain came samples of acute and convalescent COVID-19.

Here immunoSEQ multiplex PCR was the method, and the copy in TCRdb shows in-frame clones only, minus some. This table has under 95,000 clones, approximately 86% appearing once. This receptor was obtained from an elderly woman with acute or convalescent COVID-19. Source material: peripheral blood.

CDR3 in DNA: TGTGCCAGCAGCTTTATCAATGAGCAGTTCTTC. Translation gives CASSFINEQFF. This rearrangement joins TRBV5-8 to TRBJ2-1; D not resolved. Germline assignment: CDR1 SGHTS and CDR2 YDEGEE. CDR3 length: 11 residues. The V end lost 2 bases, the J end lost 6 bases, and 3 bases lay between the germline ends.